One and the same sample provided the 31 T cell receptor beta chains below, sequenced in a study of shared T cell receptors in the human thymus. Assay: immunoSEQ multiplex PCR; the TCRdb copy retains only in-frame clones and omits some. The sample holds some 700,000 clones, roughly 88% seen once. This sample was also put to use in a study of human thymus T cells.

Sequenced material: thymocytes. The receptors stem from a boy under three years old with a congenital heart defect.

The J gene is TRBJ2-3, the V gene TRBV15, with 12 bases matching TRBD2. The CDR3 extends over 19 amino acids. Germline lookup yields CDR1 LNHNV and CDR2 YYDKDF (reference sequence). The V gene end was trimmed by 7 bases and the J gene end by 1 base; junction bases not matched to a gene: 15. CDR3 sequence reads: CATTPTSGRGPLRTDTQYF. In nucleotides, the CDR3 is TGTGCCACCACACCGACTAGCGGGAGAGGGCCTCTTCGCACAGATACGCAGTATTTT.

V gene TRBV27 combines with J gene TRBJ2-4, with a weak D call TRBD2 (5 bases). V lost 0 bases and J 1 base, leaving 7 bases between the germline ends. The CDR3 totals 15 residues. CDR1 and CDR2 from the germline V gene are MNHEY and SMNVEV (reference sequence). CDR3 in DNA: TGTGCCAGCAGTTTATCGAGGGATGCCAAAAACATTCAGTACTTC. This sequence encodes CASSLSRDAKNIQYF.

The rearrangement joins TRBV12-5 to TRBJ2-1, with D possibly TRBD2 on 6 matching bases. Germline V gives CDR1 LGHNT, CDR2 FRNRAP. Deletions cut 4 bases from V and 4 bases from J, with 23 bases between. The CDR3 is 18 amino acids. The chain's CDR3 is CASGSMTRDLPNYNEQFF. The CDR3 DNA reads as TGTGCTAGTGGTTCCATGACACGGGACTTGCCTAATTACAATGAGCAGTTCTTC.

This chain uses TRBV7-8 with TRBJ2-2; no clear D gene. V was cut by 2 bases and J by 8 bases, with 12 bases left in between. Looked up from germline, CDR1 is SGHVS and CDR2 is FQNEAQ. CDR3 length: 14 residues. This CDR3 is CASSLSQVSGELFF. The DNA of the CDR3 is TGTGCCAGCAGCTTATCGCAGGTTTCTGGGGAGCTGTTTTTT.

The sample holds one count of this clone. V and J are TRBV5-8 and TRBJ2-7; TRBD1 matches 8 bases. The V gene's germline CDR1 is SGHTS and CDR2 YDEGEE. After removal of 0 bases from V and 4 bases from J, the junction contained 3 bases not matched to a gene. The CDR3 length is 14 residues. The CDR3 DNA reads TGTGCCAGCAGCTTGGAGGACAGGGTGTACGAGCAGTACTTC. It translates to CASSLEDRVYEQYF.

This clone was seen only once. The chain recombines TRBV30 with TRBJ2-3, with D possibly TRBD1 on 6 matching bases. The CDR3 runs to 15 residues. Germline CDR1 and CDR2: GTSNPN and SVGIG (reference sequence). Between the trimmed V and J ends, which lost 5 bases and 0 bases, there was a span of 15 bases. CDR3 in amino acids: CAWGPGTPSTDTQYF. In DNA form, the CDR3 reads TGTGCCTGGGGACCCGGGACACCTAGCACAGATACGCAGTATTTT.

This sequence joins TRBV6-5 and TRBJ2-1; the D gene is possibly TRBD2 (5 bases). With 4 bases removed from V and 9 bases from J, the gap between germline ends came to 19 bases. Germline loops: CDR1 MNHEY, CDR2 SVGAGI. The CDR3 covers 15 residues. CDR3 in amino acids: CASSSPLLAPSEQFF. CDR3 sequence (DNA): TGTGCCAGCAGTTCCCCTCTTCTAGCCCCTAGTGAGCAGTTCTTC.

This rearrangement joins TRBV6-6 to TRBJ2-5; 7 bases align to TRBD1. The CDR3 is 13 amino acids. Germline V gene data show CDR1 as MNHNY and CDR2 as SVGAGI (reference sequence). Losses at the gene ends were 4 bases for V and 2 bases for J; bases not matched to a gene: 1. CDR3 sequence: CASSSQGQETQYF. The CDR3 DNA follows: TGTGCCAGCAGTTCACAGGGGCAAGAGACCCAGTACTTC.

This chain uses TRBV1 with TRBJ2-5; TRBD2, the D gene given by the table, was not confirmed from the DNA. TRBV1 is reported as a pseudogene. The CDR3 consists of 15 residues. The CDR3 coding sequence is TGCACCAGCAGCCAAGATGACTTCTGGTGCGGGACCCAGTACTTC. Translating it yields CTSSQDDFWCGTQYF.

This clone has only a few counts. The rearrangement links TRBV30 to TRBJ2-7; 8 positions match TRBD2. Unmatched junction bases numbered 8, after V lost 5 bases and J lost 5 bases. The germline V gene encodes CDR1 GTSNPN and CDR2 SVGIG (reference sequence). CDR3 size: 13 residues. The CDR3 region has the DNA TGTGCCTGGGGGAAGCGGGAGTCCAACGAGCAGTACTTC. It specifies CAWGKRESNEQYF.

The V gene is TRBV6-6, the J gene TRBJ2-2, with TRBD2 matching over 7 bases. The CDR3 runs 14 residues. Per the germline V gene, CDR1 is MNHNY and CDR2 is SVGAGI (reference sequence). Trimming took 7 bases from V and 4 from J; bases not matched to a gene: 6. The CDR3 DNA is TGTGCCAGCATTAGATCTAGCGGCACCGGGGAGCTGTTTTTT. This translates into CASIRSSGTGELFF.

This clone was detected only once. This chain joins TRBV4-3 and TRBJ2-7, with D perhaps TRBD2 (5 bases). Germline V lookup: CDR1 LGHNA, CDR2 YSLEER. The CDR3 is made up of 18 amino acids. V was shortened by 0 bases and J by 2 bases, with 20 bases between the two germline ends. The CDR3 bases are TGCGCCAGCAGCCAAGATACCCCCCCTAGCTCGGTCCCCTACGAGCAGTACTTC. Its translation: CASSQDTPPSSVPYEQYF.

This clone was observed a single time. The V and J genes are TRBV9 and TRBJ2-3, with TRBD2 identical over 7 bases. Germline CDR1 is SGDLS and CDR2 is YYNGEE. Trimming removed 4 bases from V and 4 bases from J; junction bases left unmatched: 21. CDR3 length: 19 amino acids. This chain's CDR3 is CASSPQPTPGGSMSDTQYF. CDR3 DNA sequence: TGTGCCAGCAGCCCCCAGCCCACCCCCGGCGGGAGTATGTCAGATACGCAGTATTTT.

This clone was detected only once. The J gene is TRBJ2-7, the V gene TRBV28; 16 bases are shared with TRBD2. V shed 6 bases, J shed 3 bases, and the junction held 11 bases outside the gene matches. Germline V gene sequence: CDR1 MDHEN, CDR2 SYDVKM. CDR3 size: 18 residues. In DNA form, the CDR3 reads TGTGCCAGCAGCTGTCTGGGACTAGCGGGAGGGCCCCTCTACGAGCAGTACTTC. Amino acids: CASSCLGLAGGPLYEQYF.

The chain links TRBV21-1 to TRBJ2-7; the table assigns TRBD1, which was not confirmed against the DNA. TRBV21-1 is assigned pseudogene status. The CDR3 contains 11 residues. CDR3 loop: CASPWGHEQYF. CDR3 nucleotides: TGTGCCAGCCCCTGGGGCCACGAGCAGTACTTC.

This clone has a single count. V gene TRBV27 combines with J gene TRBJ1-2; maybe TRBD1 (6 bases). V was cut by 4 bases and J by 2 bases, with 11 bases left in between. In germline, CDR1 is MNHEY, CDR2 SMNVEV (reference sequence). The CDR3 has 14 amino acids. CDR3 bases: TGTGCCAGCAGTTCCCGAGGACAGAACTATGGCTACACCTTC. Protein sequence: CASSSRGQNYGYTF.

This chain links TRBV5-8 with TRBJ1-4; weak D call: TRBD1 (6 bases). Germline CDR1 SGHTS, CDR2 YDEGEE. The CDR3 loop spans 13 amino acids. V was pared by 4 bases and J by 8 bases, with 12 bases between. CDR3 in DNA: TGTGCCAGCAGCGGACAGATCGGAGAAAAACTGTTTTTT. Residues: CASSGQIGEKLFF.

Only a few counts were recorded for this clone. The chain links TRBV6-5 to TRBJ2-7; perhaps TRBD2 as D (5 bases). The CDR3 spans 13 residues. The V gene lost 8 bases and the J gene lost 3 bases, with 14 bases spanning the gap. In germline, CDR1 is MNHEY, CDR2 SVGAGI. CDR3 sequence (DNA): TGTGCCAGCCCCCTTACTAGGTACTACGAGCAGTACTTC. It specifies CASPLTRYYEQYF.

CDR3 sequence reads: CASSLIPQVHSGNTIYF. The CDR3 coding sequence is TGTGCCAGCAGCTTAATCCCTCAGGTACACTCTGGAAACACCATATATTTT. The gene calls are TRBV7-8 and TRBJ1-3, with D uncertain. The V and J ends lost 2 bases and 0 bases respectively, with 14 bases between them. The CDR3 consists of 17 residues. The germline V gene has CDR1 SGHVS and CDR2 FQNEAQ.

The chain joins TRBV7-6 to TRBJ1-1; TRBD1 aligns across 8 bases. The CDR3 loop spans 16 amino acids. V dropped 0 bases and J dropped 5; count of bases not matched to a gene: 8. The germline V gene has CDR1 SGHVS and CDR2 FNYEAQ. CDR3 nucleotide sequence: TGTGCCAGCAGCTTAGCGGGGGGACAGGTGGGGACTGAAGCTTTCTTT. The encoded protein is CASSLAGGQVGTEAFF.

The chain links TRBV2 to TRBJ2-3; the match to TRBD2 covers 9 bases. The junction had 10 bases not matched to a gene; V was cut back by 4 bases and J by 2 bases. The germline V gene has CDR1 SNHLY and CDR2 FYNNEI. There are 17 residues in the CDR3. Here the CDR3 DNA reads TGTGCCAGCAGTGTCTCTAGCGGGGCCGAGATCACAGATACGCAGTATTTT. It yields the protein CASSVSSGAEITDTQYF.

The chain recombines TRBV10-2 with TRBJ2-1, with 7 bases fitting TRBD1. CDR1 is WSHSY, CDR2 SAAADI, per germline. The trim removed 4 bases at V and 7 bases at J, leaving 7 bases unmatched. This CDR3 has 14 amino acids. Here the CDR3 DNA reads TGCGCCAGCAGTGGGGGACAGCTTTTAAATGAGCAGTTCTTC. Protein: CASSGGQLLNEQFF.

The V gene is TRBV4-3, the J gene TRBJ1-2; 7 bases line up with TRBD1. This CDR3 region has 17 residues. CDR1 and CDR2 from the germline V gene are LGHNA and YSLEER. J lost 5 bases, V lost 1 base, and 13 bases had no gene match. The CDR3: CASSQALDRDSGYGYTF. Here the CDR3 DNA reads TGCGCCAGCAGCCAAGCTTTAGACAGGGATTCGGGTTATGGCTACACCTTC.

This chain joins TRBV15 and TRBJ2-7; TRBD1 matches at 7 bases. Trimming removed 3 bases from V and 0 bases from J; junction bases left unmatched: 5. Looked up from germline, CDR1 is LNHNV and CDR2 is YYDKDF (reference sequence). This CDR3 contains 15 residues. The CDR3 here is CATSRGQSSSYEQYF. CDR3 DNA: TGTGCCACCAGCAGGGGACAGTCGAGCTCCTACGAGCAGTACTTC.

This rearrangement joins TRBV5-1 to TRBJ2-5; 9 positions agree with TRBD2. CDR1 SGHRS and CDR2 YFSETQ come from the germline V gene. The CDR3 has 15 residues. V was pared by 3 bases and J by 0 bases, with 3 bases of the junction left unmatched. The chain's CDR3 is CASSSTSGHQETQYF. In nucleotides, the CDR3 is TGCGCCAGCAGCTCGACTAGCGGACACCAAGAGACCCAGTACTTC.

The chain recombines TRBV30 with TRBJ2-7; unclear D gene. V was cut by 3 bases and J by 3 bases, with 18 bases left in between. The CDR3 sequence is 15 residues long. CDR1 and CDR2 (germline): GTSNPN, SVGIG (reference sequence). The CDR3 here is CAWSPPVRLYYEQYF. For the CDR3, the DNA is TGTGCCTGGAGCCCCCCTGTCAGGCTTTACTACGAGCAGTACTTC. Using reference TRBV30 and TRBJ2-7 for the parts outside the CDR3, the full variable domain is SQTIHQWPATLVQPVGSPLSLECTVEGTSNPNLYWYRQAAGRGLQLLFYSVGIGQISSEVPQNLSASRPQDRQFILSSKKLLLSDSGFYLCAWSPPVRLYYEQYFGPGTRLTVT.

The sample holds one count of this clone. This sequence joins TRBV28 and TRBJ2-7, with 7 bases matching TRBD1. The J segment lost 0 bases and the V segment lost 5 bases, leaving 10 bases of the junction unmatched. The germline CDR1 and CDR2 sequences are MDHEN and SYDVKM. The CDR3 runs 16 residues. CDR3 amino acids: CASSPPGQDDSYEQYF. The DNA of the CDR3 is TGTGCCAGCAGTCCGCCTGGACAGGACGACTCCTACGAGCAGTACTTC.

DNA for the CDR3: TGTGCCAGCAGCCCCCAACGGACAGGGGAAGGTGAAAAACTGTTTTTT. Protein sequence: CASSPQRTGEGEKLFF. This chain connects TRBV7-8 to TRBJ1-4, with TRBD1 matching 9 bases. Germline CDR1 SGHVS, CDR2 FQNEAQ. The trim removed 5 bases at V and 7 bases at J, leaving 11 bases unmatched. The CDR3 loop spans 16 amino acids.

The CDR3 region has the DNA TGTGCCAGCAGGTTTCGGGATGGGGGAGGTGACTACAATGAGCAGTTCTTC. This sequence encodes CASRFRDGGGDYNEQFF. The chain couples TRBV7-8 to TRBJ2-1; the D gene is possibly TRBD2 (6 bases). Germline V gives CDR1 SGHVS, CDR2 FQNEAQ. V lost 6 bases and J 3 bases, leaving 21 bases between the germline ends. This CDR3 has 17 residues.

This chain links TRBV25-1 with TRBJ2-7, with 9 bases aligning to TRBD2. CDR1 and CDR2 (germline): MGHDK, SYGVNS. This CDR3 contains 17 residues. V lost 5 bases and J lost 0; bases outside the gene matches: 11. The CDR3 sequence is CASSPYKAGGRSYEQYF. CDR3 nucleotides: TGTGCCAGCAGTCCTTACAAAGCGGGAGGCCGCTCCTACGAGCAGTACTTC.

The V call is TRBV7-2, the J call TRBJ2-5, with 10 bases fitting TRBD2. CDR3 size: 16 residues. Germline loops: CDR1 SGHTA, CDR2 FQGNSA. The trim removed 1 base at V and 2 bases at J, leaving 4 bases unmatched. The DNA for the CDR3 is TGTGCCAGCAGCTTAGTCGGGACTAGCGCTCAAGAGACCCAGTACTTC. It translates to CASSLVGTSAQETQYF.